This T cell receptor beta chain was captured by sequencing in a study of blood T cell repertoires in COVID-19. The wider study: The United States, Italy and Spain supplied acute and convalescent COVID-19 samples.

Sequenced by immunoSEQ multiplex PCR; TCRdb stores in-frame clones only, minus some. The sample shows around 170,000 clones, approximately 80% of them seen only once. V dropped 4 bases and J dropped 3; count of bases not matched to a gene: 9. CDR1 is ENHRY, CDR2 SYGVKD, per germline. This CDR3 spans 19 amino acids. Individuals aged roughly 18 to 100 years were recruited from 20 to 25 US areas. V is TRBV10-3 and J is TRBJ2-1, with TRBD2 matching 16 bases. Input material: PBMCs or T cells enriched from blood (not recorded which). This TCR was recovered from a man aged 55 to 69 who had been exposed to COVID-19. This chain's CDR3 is CAISGMGLAGGPSYNEQFF. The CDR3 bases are TGTGCCATCAGTGGTATGGGACTAGCGGGAGGGCCTAGCTACAATGAGCAGTTCTTC.